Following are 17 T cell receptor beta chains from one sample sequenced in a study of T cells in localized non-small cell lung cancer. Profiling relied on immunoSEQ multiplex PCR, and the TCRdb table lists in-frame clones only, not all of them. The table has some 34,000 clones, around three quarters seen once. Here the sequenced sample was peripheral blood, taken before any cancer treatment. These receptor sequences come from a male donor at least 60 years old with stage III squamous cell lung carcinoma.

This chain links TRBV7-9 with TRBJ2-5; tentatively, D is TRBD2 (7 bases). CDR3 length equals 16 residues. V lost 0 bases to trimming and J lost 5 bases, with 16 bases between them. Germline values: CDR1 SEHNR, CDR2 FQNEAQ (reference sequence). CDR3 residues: CASSLALGGAHETQYF. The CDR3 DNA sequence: TGTGCCAGCAGCTTAGCGTTAGGGGGGGCCCATGAGACCCAGTACTTC.

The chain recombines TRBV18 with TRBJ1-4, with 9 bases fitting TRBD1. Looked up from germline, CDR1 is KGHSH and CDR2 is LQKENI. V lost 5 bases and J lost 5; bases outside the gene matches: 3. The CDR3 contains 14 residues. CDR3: CASSAGTGNEKLFF. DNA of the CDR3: TGTGCCAGCTCAGCCGGGACAGGGAATGAAAAACTGTTTTTT.

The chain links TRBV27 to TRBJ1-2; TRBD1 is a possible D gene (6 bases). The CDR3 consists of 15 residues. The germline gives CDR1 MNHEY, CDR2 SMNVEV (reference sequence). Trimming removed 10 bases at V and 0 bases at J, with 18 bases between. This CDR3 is CATLSGTTANYGYTF. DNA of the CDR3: TGTGCCACCCTATCCGGGACAACAGCTAACTATGGCTACACCTTC.

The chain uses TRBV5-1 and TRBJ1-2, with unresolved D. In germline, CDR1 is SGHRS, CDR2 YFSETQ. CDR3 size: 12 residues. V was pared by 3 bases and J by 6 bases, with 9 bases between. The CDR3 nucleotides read TGCGCCAGCAGCTCTCCTCTAAATGGCTACACCTTC. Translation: CASSSPLNGYTF.

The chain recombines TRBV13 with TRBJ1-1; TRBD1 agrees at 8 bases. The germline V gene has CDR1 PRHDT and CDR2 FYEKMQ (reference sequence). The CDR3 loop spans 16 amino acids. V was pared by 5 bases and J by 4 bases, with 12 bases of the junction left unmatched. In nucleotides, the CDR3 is TGTGCCAGCAGCCCGGACAGGGCCGACGGGTTCACTGAAGCTTTCTTT. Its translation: CASSPDRADGFTEAFF.

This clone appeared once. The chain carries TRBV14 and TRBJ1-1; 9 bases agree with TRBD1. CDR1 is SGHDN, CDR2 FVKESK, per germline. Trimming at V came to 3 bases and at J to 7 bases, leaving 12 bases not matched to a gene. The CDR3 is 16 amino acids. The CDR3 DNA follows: TGTGCCAGCAGCCACGGGAGAACAGGGGGCGCGGTTGAAGCTTTCTTT. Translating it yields CASSHGRTGGAVEAFF.

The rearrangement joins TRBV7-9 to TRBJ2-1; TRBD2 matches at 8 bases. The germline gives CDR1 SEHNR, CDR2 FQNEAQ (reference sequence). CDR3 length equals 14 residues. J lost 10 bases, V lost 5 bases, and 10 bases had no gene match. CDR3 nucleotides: TGTGCCAGCAGCCCCTACGGGAGGGCCGGAGAGCAGTTCTTC. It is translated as CASSPYGRAGEQFF.

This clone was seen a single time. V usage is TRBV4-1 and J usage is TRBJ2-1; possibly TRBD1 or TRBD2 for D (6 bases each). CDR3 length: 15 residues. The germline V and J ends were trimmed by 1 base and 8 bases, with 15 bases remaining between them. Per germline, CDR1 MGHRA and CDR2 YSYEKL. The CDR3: CASSQVERGRDEQFF. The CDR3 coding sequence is TGCGCCAGCAGCCAAGTTGAACGGGGGCGAGATGAGCAGTTCTTC.

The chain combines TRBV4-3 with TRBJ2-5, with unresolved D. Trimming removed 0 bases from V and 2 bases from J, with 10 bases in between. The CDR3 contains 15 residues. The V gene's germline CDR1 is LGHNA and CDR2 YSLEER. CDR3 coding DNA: TGCGCCAGCAGCCAAGATTGGACCAATCAAGAGACCCAGTACTTC. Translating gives CASSQDWTNQETQYF.

CDR3 protein: CASSPGGLAKNIQYF. Written as DNA, the CDR3 is TGTGCCAGCAGCCCTGGTGGATTGGCCAAAAACATTCAGTACTTC. The V gene is TRBV7-3, the J gene TRBJ2-4; D not certain. V dropped 5 bases and J dropped 1 base, with 12 bases sitting between them. In germline, CDR1 is SGHTA, CDR2 FQGTGA. The CDR3 totals 15 residues.

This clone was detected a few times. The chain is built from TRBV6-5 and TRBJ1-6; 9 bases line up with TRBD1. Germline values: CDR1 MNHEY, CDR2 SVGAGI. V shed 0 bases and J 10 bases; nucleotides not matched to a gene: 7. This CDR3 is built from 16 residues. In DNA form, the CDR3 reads TGTGCCAGCAGTTACTCGGGGGACAGGGTAGGCTCACCCCTCCACTTT. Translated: CASSYSGDRVGSPLHF.

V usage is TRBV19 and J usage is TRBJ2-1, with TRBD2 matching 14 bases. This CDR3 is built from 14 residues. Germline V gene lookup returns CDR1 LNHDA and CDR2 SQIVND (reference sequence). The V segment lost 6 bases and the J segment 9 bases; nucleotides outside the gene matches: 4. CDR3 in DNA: TGTGCCAGTAGGACTAGCGGGGGGGCCTTTGAGCAGTTCTTC. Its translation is CASRTSGGAFEQFF.

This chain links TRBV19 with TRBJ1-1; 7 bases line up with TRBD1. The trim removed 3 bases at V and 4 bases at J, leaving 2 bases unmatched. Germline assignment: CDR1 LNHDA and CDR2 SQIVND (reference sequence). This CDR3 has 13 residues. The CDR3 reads CASSINRGTEAFF. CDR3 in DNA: TGTGCCAGTAGTATCAACAGGGGCACTGAAGCTTTCTTT. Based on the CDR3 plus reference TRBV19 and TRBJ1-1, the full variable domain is DGGITQSPKYLFRKEGQNVTLSCEQNLNHDAMYWYRQDPGQGLRLIYYSQIVNDFQKGDIAEGYSVSREKKESFPLTVTSAQKNPTAFYLCASSINRGTEAFFGQGTRLTVV.

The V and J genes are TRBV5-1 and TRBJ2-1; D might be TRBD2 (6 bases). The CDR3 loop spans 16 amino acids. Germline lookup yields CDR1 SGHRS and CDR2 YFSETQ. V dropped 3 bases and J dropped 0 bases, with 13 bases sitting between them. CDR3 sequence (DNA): TGCGCCAGCAGCTATGGACTGACTAGCTCCTACAATGAGCAGTTCTTC. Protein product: CASSYGLTSSYNEQFF. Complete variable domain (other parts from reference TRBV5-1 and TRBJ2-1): KAGVTQTPRYLIKTRGQQVTLSCSPISGHRSVSWYQQTPGQGLQFLFEYFSETQRNKGNFPGRFSGRQFSNSRSEMNVSTLELGDSALYLCASSYGLTSSYNEQFFGPGTRLTVL.

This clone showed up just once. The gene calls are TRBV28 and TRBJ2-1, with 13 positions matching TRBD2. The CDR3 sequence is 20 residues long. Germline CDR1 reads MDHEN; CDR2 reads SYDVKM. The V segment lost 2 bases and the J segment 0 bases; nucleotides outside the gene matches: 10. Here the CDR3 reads CASSLRQTSGRPFSYNEQFF. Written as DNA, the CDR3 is TGTGCCAGCAGTTTACGACAGACTAGCGGGAGGCCCTTCTCCTACAATGAGCAGTTCTTC.

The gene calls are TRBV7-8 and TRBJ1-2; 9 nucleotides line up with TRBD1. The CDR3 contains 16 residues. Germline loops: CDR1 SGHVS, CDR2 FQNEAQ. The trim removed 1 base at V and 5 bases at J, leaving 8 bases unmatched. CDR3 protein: CASSLGTGARYYGYTF. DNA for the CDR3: TGTGCCAGCAGCTTAGGGACAGGGGCCCGATATTATGGCTACACCTTC.

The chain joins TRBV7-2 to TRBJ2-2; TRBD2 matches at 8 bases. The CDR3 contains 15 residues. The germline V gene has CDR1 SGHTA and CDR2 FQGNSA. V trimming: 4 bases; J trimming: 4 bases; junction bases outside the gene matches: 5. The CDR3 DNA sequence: TGTGCCAGCAGCTCATTAGCGGGGCCCACCGGGGAGCTGTTTTTT. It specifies CASSSLAGPTGELFF.